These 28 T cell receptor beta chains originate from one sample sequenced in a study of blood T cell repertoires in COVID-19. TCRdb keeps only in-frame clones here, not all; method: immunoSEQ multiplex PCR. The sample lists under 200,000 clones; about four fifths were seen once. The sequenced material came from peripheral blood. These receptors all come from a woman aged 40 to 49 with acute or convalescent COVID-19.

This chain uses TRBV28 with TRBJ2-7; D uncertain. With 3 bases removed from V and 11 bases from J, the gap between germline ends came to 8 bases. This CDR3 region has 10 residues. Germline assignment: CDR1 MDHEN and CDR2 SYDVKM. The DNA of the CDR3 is TGTGCCAGCAGTTTCCCTAGTAAGTACTTC. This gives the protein CASSFPSKYF. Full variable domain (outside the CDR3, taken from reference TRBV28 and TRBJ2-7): DVKVTQSSRYLVKRTGEKVFLECVQDMDHENMFWYRQDPGLGLRLIYFSYDVKMKEKGDIPEGYSVSREKKERFSLILESASTNQTSMYLCASSFPSKYFGPGTRLTVT.

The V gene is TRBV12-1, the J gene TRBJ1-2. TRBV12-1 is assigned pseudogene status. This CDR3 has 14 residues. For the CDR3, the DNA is TGTGCCAGCACCCGGGGGGGTCCAGGCTATGGCTACACCTTC. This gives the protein CASTRGGPGYGYTF.

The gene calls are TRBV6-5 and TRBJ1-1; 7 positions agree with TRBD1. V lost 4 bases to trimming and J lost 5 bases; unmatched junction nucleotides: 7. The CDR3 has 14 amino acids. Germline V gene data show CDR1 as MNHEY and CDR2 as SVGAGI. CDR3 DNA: TGTGCCAGCAGTTTCGACAGGGCGATGACTGAAGCTTTCTTT. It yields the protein CASSFDRAMTEAFF.

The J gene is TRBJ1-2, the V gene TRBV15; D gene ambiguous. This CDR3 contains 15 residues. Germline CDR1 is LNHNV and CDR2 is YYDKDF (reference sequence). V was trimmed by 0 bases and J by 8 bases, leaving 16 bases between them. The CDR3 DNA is TGTGCCACCAGCAGAGAGCCCCCGCAGCCGGGAGGCTACACCTTC. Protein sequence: CATSREPPQPGGYTF.

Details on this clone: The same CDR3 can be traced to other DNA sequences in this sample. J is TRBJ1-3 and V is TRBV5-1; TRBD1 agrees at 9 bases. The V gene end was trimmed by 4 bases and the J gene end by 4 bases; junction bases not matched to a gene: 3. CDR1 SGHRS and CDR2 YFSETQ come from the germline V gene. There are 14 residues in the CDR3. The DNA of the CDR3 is TGCGCCAGCAGCCCTGGGACAGGGGGAAACACCATATATTTT. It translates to CASSPGTGGNTIYF. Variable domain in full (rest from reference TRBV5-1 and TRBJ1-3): KAGVTQTPRYLIKTRGQQVTLSCSPISGHRSVSWYQQTPGQGLQFLFEYFSETQRNKGNFPGRFSGRQFSNSRSEMNVSTLELGDSALYLCASSPGTGGNTIYFGEGSWLTVV.

As DNA, the CDR3 is TGTGCCAGCACTATAGACAGGGGCATTCCCCTTATCTCTGGAAACACCATATATTTT. Translation gives CASTIDRGIPLISGNTIYF. This sequence joins TRBV27 and TRBJ1-3; TRBD1 agrees at 8 bases. The germline V gene has CDR1 MNHEY and CDR2 SMNVEV (reference sequence). The CDR3 has 19 residues. V trimming: 7 bases; J trimming: 0 bases; junction bases outside the gene matches: 17.

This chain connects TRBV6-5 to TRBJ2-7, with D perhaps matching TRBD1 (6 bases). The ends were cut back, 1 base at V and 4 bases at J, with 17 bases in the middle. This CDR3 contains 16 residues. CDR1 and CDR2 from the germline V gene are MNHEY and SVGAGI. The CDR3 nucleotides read TGTGCCAGCAGTTACTGGAACAGGGCATCGGGTTACGAGCAGTACTTC. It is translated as CASSYWNRASGYEQYF.

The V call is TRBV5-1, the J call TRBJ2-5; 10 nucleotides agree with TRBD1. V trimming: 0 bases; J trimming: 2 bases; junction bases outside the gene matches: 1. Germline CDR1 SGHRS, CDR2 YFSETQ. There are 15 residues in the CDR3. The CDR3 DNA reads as TGCGCCAGCAGCTTGGGGGACAGGGGACAAGAGACCCAGTACTTC. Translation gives CASSLGDRGQETQYF.

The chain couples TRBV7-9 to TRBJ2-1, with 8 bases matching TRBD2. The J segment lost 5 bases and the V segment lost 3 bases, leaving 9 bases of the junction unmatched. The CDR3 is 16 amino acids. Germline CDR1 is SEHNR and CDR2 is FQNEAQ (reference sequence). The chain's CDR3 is CASSFGAGALNNEQFF. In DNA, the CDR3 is TGTGCCAGCAGCTTTGGAGCGGGAGCCCTCAACAATGAGCAGTTCTTC.

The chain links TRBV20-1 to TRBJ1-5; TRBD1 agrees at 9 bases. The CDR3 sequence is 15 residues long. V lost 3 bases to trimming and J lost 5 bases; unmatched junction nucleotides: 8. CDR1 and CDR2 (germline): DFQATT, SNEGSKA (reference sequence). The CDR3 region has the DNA TGCAGTGCTAGTGCCCCGGACAGGGGCGATCAGCCCCAGCATTTT. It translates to CSASAPDRGDQPQHF.

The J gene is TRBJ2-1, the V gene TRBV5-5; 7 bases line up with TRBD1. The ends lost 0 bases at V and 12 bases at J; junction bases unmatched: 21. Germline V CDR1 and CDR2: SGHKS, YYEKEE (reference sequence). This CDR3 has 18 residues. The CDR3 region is CASSLDRGTELGMIWQFF. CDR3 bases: TGTGCCAGCAGCTTGGATCGTGGGACAGAATTGGGGATGATATGGCAGTTCTTC.

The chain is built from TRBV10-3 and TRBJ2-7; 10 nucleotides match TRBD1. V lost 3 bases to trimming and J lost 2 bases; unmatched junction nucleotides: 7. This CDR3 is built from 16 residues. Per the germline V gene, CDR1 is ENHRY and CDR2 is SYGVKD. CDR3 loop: CAISDPGQGDPYEQYF. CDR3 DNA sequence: TGTGCCATCAGTGACCCCGGACAGGGGGACCCCTACGAGCAGTACTTC.

The CDR3 coding sequence is TGTGCCAGCAGTCGTTGGGACAGGACTAGGGGTGAGCAGTTCTTC. Protein: CASSRWDRTRGEQFF. The rearrangement uses TRBV14 and TRBJ2-1; possibly TRBD1 for D (8 bases). V was cut by 6 bases and J by 9 bases, with 21 bases left in between. The CDR3 is made up of 15 amino acids. Germline V gene data show CDR1 as SGHDN and CDR2 as FVKESK.

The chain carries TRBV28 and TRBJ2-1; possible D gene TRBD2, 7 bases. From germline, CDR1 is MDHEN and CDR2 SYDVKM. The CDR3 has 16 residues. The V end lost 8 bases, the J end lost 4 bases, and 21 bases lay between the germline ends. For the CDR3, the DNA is TGTGCCAGCTCTTCCCGGGGGGCTAGCGGTTACAATGAGCAGTTCTTC. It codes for CASSSRGASGYNEQFF.

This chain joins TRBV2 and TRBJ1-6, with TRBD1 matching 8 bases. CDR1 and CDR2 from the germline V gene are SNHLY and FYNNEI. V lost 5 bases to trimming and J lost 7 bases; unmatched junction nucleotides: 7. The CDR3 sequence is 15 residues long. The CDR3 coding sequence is TGTGCCAGCAGTACCCGACAGGGGTTAAATTCACCCCTCCACTTT. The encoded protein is CASSTRQGLNSPLHF.

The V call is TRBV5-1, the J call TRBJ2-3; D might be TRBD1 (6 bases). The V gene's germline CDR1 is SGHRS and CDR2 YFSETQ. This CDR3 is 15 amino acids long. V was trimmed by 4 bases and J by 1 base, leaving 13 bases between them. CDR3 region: CASSDQGQGTDTQYF. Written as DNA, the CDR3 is TGCGCCAGCAGCGATCAGGGACAAGGCACAGATACGCAGTATTTT.

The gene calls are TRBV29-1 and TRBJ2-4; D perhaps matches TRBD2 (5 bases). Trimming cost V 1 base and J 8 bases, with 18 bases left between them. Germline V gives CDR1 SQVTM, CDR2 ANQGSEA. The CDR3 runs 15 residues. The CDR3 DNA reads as TGCAGCGTTGAAGGGACTGACCGATCCCGAGACATTCAGTACTTC. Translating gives CSVEGTDRSRDIQYF.

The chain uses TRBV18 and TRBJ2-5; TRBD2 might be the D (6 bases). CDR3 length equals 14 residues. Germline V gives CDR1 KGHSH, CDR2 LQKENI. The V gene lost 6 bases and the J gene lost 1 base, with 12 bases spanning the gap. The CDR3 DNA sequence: TGTGCCAGCTCCCCCGGGGGTCTCCAAGAGACCCAGTACTTC. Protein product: CASSPGGLQETQYF.

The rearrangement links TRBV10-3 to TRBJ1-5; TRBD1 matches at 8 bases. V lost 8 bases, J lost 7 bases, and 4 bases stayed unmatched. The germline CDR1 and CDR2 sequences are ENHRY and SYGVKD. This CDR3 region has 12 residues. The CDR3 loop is CAIGQGNQPQHF. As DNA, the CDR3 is TGTGCCATCGGACAGGGTAACCAGCCCCAGCATTTT.

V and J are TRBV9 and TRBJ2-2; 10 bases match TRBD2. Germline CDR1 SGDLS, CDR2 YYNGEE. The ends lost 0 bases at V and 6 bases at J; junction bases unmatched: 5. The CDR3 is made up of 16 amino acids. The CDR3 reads CASSVGSGRASGELFF. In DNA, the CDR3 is TGTGCCAGCAGCGTAGGCAGCGGGAGGGCCTCCGGGGAGCTGTTTTTT. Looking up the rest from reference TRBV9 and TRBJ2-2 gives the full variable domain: DSGVTQTPKHLITATGQRVTLRCSPRSGDLSVYWYQQSLDQGLQFLIQYYNGEERAKGNILERFSAQQFPDLHSELNLSSLELGDSALYFCASSVGSGRASGELFFGEGSRLTVL.

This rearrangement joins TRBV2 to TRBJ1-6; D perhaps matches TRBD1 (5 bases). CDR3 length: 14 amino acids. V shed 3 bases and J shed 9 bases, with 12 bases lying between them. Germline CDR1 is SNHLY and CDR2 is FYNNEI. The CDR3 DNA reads TGTGCCAGCAGTGAGACAGTTTTGAGTTCACCCCTCCACTTT. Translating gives CASSETVLSSPLHF.

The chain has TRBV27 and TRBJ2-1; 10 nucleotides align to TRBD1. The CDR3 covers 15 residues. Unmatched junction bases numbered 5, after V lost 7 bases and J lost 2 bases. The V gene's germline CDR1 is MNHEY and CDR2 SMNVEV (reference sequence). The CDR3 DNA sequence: TGTGCCAGCAATCACGGGACAGGGGCCTACAATGAGCAGTTCTTC. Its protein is CASNHGTGAYNEQFF.

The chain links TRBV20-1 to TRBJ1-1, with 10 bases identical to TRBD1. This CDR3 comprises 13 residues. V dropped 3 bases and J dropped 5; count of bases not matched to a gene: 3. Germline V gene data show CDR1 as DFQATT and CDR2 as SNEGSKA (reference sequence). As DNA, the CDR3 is TGCAGTGCTAGTAGGACAGGGGGAACTGAAGCTTTCTTT. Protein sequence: CSASRTGGTEAFF.

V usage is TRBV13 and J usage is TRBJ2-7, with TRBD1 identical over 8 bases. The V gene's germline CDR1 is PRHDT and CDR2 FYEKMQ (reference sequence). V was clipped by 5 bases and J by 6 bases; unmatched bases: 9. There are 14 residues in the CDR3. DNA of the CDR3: TGTGCCAGCAGCCCGGACAGGGAGACCCTCGAGCAGTACTTC. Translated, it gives CASSPDRETLEQYF. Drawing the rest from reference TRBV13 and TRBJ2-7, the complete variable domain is AAGVIQSPRHLIKEKRETATLKCYPIPRHDTVYWYQQGPGQDPQFLISFYEKMQSDKGSIPDRFSAQQFSDYHSELNMSSLELGDSALYFCASSPDRETLEQYFGPGTRLTVT.

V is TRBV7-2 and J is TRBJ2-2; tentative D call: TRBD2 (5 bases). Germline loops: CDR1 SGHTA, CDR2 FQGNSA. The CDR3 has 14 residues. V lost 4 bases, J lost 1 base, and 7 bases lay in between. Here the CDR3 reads CASSYGMNTGELFF. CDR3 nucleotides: TGTGCCAGCAGCTACGGGATGAACACCGGGGAGCTGTTTTTT. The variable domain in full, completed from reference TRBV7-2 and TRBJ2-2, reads GAGVSQSPSNKVTEKGKDVELRCDPISGHTALYWYRQSLGQGLEFLIYFQGNSAPDKSGLPSDRFSAERTGGSVSTLTIQRTQQEDSAVYLCASSYGMNTGELFFGEGSRLTVL.

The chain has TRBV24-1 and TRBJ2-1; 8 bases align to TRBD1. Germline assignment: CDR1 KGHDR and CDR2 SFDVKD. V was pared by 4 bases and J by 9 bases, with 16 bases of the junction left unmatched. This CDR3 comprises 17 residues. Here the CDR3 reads CATSDYRTTGAVGEQFF. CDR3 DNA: TGTGCCACCAGTGACTATCGTACGACAGGGGCCGTCGGTGAGCAGTTCTTC.

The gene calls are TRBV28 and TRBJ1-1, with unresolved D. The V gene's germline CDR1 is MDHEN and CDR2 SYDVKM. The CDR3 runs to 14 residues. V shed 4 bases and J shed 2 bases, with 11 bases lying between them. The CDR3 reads CASSSPHRNTEAFF. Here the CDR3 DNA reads TGTGCCAGCAGTTCCCCGCACAGAAACACTGAAGCTTTCTTT.

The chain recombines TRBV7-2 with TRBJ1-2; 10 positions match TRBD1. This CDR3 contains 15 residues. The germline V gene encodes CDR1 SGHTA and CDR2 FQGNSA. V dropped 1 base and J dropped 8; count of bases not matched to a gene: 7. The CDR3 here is CASSLGDRGGGGYTF. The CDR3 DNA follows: TGTGCCAGCAGCTTAGGGGACAGGGGCGGAGGCGGCTACACCTTC. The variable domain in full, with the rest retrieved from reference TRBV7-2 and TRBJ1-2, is GAGVSQSPSNKVTEKGKDVELRCDPISGHTALYWYRQSLGQGLEFLIYFQGNSAPDKSGLPSDRFSAERTGGSVSTLTIQRTQQEDSAVYLCASSLGDRGGGGYTFGSGTRLTVV.